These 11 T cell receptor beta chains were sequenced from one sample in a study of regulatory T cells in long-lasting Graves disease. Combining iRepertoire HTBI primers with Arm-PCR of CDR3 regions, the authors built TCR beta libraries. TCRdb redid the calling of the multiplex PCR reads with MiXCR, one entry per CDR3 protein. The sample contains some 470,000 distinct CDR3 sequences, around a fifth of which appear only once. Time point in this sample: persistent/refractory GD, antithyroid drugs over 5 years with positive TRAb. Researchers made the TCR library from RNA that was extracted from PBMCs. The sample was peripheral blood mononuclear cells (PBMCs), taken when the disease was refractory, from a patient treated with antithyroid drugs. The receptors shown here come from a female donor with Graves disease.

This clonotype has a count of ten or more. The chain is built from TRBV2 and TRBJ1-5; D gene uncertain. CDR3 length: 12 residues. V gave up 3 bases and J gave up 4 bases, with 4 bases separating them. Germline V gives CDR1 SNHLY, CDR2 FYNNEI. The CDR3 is CASSEPNQPQHF. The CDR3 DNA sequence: TGTGCCAGCAGTGAGCCAAATCAGCCCCAGCATTTT. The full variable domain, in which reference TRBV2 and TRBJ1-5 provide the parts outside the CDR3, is EPEVTQTPSHQVTQMGQEVILRCVPISNHLYFYWYRQILGQKVEFLVSFYNNEISEKSEIFDDQFSVERPDGSNFTLKIRSTKLEDSAMYFCASSEPNQPQHFGDGTRLSIL.

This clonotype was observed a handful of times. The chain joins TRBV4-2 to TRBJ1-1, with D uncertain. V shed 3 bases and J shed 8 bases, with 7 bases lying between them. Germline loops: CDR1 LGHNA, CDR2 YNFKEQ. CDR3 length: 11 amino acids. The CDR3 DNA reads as TGTGCCAGCAGCCAGGGTTGGGAAGCTTTCTTT. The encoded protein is CASSQGWEAFF.

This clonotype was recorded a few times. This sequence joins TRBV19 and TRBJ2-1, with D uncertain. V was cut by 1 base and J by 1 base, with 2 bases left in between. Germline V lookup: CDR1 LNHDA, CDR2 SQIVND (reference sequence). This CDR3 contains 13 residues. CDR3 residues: CASSIGSYNEQFF. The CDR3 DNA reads TGTGCCAGTAGTATAGGATCCTACAATGAGCAGTTCTTC.

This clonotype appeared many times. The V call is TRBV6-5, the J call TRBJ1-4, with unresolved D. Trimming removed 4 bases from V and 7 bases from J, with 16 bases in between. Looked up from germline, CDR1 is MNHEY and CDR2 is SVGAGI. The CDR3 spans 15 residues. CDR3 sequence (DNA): TGTGCCAGCAGTTCCCCACAGCAATGGGGTGAAAAACTGTTTTTT. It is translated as CASSSPQQWGEKLFF.

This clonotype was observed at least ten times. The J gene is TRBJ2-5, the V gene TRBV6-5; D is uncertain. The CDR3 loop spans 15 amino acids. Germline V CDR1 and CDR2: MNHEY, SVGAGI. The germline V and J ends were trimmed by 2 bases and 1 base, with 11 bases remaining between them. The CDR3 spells CASSYRAWVQETQYF. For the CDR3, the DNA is TGTGCCAGCAGTTACAGGGCGTGGGTCCAAGAGACCCAGTACTTC.

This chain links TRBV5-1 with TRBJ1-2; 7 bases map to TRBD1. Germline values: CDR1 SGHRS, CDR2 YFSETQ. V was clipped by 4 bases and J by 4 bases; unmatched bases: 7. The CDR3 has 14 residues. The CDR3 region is CASSLLDRVYGYTF. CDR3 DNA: TGCGCCAGCAGCCTCCTAGACAGGGTCTATGGCTACACCTTC.

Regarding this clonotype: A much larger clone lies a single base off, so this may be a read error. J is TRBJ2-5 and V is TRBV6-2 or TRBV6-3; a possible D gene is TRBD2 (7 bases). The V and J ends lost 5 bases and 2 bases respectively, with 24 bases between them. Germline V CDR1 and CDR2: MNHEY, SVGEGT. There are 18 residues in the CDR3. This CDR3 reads CASSLASGKRGFQETQYF. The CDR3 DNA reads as TGTGCCAGCAGTCTGGCTAGCGGTAAAAGGGGGTTTCAAGAGACCCAGTACTTC.

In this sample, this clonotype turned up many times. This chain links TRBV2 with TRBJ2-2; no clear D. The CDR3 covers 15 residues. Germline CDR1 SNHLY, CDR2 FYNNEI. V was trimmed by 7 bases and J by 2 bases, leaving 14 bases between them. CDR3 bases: TGTGCCAGCATGGCCCAACACTCCAACACCGGGGAGCTGTTTTTT. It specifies CASMAQHSNTGELFF.

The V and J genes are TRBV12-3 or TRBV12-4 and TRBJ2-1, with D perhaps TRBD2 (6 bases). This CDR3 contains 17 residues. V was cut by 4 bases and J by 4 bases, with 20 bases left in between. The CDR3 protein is CASSSDEAGRRYNEQFF. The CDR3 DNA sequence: TGTGCCAGCAGTTCCGACGAGGCGGGACGACGGTACAATGAGCAGTTCTTC.

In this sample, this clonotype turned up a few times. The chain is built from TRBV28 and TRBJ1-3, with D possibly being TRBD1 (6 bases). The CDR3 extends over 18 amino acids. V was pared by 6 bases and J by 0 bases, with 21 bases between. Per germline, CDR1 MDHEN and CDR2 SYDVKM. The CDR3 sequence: CASSPRQAGSYSGNTIYF. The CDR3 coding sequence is TGTGCCAGCAGCCCTCGACAGGCCGGCTCCTACTCTGGAAACACCATATATTTT.

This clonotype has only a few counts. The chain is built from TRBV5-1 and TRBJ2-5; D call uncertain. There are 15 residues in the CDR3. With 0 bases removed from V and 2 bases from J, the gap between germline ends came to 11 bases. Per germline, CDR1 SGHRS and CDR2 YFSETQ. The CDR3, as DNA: TGCGCCAGCAGCTTGGGGGCAGCCAAACAAGAGACCCAGTACTTC. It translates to CASSLGAAKQETQYF.